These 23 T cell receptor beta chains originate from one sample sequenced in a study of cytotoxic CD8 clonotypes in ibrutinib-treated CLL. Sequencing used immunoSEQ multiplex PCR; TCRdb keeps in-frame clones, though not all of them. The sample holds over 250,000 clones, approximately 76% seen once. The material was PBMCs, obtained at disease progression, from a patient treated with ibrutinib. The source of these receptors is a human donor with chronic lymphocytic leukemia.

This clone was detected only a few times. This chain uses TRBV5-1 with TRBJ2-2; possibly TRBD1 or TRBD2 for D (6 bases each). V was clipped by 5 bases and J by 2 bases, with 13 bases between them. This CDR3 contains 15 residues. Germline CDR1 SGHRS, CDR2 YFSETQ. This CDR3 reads CASRLRGQNTGELFF. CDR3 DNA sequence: TGCGCCAGCAGGTTACGGGGGCAAAACACCGGGGAGCTGTTTTTT.

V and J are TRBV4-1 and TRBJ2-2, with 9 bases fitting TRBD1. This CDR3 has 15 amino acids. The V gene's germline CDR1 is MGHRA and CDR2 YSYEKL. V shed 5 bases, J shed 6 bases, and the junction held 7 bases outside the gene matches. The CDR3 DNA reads TGCGCCAGCAGCACGAGACAGGGGGTATCCGGGGAGCTGTTTTTT. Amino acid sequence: CASSTRQGVSGELFF.

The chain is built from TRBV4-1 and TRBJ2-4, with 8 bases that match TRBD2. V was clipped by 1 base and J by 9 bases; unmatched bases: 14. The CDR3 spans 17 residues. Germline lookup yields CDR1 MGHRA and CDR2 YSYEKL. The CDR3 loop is CASSQVFTGGPVGIQYF. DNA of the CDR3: TGCGCCAGCAGCCAAGTGTTTACGGGAGGGCCTGTGGGCATTCAGTACTTC.

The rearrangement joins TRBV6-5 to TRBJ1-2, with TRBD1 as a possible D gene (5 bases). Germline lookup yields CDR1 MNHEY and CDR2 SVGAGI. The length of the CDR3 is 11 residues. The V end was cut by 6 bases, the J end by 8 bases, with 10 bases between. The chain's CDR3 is CASRRDQGYTF. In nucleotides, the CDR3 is TGTGCCAGCAGGAGGGACCAAGGCTACACCTTC.

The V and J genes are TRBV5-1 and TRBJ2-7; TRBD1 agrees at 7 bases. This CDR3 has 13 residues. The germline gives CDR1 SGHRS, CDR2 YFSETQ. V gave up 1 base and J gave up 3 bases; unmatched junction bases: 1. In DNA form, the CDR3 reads TGCGCCAGCAGCTTGCCAGGGGGCTACGAGCAGTACTTC. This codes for CASSLPGGYEQYF.

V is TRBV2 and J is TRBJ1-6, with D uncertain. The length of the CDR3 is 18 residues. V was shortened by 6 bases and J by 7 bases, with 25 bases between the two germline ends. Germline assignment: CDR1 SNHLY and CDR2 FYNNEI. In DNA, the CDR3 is TGTGCCAGCAGGCGAGGAGACGGAGCCAGCTTACTGAATTCACCCCTCCACTTT. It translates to CASRRGDGASLLNSPLHF.

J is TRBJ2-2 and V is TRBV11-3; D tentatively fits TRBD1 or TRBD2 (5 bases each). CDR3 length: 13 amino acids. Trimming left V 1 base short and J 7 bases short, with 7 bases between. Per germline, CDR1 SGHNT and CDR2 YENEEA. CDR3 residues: CASSLGGGGELFF. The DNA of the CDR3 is TGTGCCAGCAGCTTAGGTGGGGGCGGGGAGCTGTTTTTT.

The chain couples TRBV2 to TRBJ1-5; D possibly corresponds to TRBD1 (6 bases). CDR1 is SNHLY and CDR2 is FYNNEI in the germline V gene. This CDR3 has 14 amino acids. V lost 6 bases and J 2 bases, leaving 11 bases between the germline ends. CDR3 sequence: CASRYREGNQPQHF. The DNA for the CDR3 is TGTGCCAGCAGATACAGGGAAGGCAATCAGCCCCAGCATTTT.

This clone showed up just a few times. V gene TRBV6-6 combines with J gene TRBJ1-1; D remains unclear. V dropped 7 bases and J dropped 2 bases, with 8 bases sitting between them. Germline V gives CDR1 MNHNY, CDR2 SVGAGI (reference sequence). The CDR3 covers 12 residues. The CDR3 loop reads CASTAANTEAFF. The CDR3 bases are TGTGCCAGCACCGCAGCAAACACTGAAGCTTTCTTT.

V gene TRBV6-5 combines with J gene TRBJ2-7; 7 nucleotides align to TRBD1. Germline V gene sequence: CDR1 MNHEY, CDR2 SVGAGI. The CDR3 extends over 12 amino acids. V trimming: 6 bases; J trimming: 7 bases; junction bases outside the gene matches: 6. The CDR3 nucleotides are TGTGCCAGCAGCTCGGACAGGCGGGAGCAGTACTTC. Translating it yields CASSSDRREQYF.

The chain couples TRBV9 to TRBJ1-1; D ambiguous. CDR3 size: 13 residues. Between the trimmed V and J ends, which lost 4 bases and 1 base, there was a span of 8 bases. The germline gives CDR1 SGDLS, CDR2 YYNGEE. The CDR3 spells CASSSGRNTEAFF. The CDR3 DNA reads TGTGCCAGCAGCAGTGGAAGGAACACTGAAGCTTTCTTT.

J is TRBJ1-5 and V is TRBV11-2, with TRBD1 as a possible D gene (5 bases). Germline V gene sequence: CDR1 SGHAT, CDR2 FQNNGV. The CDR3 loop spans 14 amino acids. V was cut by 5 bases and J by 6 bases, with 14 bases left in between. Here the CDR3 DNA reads TGTGCCAGCAGCCGAGCTGGGGGGGGTCAGCCCCAGCATTTT. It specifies CASSRAGGGQPQHF. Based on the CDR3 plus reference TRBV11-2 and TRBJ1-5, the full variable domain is EAGVAQSPRYKIIEKRQSVAFWCNPISGHATLYWYQQILGQGPKLLIQFQNNGVVDDSQLPKDRFSAERLKGVDSTLKIQPAKLEDSAVYLCASSRAGGGQPQHFGDGTRLSIL.

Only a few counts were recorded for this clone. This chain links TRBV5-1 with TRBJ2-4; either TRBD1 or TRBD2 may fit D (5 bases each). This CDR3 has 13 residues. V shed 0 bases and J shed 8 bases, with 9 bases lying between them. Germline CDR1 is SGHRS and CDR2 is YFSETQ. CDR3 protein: CASSLGGTDIQYF. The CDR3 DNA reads TGCGCCAGCAGCTTGGGTGGGACGGACATTCAGTACTTC.

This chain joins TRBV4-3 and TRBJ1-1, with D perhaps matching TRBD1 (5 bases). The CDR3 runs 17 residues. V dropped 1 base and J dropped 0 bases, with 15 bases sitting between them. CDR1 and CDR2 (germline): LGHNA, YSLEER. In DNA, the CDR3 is TGCGCCAGCAGCCAAGGGTATTCAGGGCTCATGAACACTGAAGCTTTCTTT. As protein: CASSQGYSGLMNTEAFF.

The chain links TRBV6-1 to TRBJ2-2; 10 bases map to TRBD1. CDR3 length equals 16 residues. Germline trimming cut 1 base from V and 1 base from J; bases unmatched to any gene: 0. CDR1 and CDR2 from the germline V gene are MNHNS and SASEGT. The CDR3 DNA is TGTGCCAGCAGTGAAGGGACAGGGGGGAACACCGGGGAGCTGTTTTTT. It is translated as CASSEGTGGNTGELFF.

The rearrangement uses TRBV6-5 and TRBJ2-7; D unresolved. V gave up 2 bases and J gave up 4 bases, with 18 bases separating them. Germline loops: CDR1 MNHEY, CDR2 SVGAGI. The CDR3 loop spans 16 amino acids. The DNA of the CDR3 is TGTGCCAGCAGTTACGGCGCCCCTCTTCTGGGGTACGAGCAGTACTTC. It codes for CASSYGAPLLGYEQYF.

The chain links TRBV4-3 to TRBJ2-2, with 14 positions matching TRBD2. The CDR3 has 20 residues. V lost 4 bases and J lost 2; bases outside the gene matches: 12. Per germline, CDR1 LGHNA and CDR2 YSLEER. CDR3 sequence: CASSPRPWGLAGVNTGELFF. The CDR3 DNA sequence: TGCGCCAGCAGCCCGCGGCCCTGGGGACTAGCGGGAGTTAACACCGGGGAGCTGTTTTTT.

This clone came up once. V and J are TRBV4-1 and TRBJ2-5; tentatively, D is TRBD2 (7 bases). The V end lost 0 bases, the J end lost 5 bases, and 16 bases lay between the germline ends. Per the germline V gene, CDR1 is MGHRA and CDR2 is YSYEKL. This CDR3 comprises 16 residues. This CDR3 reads CASSQDRGGAGETQYF. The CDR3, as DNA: TGCGCCAGCAGCCAAGATAGGGGGGGCGCGGGGGAGACCCAGTACTTC.

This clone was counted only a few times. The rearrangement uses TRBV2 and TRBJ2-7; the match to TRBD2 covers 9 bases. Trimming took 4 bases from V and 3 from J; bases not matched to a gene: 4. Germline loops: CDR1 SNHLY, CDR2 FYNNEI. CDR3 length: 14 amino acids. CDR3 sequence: CASSGAGGLYEQYF. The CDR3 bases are TGTGCCAGCAGTGGAGCGGGAGGACTCTACGAGCAGTACTTC.

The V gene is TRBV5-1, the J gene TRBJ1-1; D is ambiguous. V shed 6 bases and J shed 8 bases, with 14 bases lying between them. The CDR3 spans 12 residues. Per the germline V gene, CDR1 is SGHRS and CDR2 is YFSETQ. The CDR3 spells CASNPVIGEAFF. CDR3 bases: TGCGCCAGCAACCCCGTCATCGGGGAAGCTTTCTTT.

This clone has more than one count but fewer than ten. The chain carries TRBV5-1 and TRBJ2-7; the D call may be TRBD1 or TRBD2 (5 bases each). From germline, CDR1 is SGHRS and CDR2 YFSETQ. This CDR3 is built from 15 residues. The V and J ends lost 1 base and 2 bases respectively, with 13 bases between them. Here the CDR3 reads CASSLSRDPPYEQYF. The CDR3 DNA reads TGCGCCAGCAGCTTGAGCCGGGACCCCCCCTACGAGCAGTACTTC.

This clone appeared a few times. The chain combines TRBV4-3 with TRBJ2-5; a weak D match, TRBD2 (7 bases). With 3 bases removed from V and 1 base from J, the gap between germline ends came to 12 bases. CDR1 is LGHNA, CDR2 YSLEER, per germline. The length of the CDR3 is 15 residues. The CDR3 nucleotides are TGCGCCAGCAGCCAGCAGGGAGGGGGCCAAGAGACCCAGTACTTC. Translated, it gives CASSQQGGGQETQYF.

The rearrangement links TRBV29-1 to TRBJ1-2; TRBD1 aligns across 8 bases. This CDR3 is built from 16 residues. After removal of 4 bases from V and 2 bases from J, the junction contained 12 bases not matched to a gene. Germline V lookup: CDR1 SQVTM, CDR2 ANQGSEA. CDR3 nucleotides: TGCAGCGTTGGCCCCCTTGGACAGGGCATCAACTATGGCTACACCTTC. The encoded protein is CSVGPLGQGINYGYTF.